The 8 T cell receptor beta chains given below trace back to one sample, sequenced in a study of blood T cell repertoires in COVID-19. Assay used: immunoSEQ multiplex PCR; TCRdb lists only in-frame clones, some missing. This table has fewer than 180,000 clones, 84% appearing once. Source material: peripheral blood. Every receptor here comes from a man in his 70s with acute or convalescent COVID-19.

The J gene is TRBJ1-5, the V gene TRBV6-5, with a tentative D call TRBD1 (5 bases). The V and J ends lost 2 bases and 0 bases respectively, with 8 bases between them. CDR1 and CDR2 (germline): MNHEY, SVGAGI. This CDR3 comprises 15 residues. CDR3 nucleotide sequence: TGTGCCAGCAGTTACCTGGGGGGTAGCAATCAGCCCCAGCATTTT. It codes for CASSYLGGSNQPQHF.

V is TRBV3-1 (or the pseudogene TRBV3-2) and J is TRBJ2-7; 8 bases agree with TRBD2. CDR3 length: 15 residues. J was trimmed by 7 bases and V by 3 bases; bases with no gene match: 11. Germline V lookup: CDR1 LGHDT, CDR2 YNNKEL (reference sequence). CDR3 region: CASSQSLAGFEEQYF. CDR3 nucleotides: TGTGCCAGCAGCCAGTCCTTAGCGGGGTTCGAGGAGCAGTACTTC.

J is TRBJ1-1 and V is TRBV6-5, with 8 bases that match TRBD1. Germline CDR1 MNHEY, CDR2 SVGAGI. The J segment lost 5 bases and the V segment lost 6 bases, leaving 11 bases of the junction unmatched. This CDR3 region has 15 residues. The CDR3 here is CASSSLGQGATEAFF. For the CDR3, the DNA is TGTGCCAGCAGCTCACTGGGGCAGGGGGCTACTGAAGCTTTCTTT.

The chain has TRBV9 and TRBJ2-2; perhaps TRBD2 as D (6 bases). The CDR3 consists of 15 residues. V dropped 0 bases and J dropped 0 bases, with 6 bases sitting between them. Looked up from germline, CDR1 is SGDLS and CDR2 is YYNGEE. CDR3: CASSVGLANTGELFF. CDR3 nucleotide sequence: TGTGCCAGCAGCGTAGGACTAGCGAACACCGGGGAGCTGTTTTTT.

V gene TRBV6-5 combines with J gene TRBJ1-1; the D is unclear. The V end was cut by 4 bases, the J end by 0 bases, with 9 bases between. Per germline, CDR1 MNHEY and CDR2 SVGAGI. The CDR3 has 14 amino acids. The CDR3 DNA follows: TGTGCCAGCAGTTTCCCAGACTTGAACACTGAAGCTTTCTTT. Translation gives CASSFPDLNTEAFF.

The chain employs TRBV5-4 and TRBJ2-1, with 9 bases fitting TRBD2. Looked up from germline, CDR1 is SGHNT and CDR2 is YYREEE (reference sequence). J lost 5 bases, V lost 0 bases, and 6 bases had no gene match. The CDR3 runs 16 residues. The CDR3 sequence: CASSLANAGGNNEQFF. Written as DNA, the CDR3 is TGTGCCAGCAGCTTGGCCAATGCGGGGGGGAACAATGAGCAGTTCTTC.

The V and J genes are TRBV5-1 and TRBJ2-2, with TRBD1 matching 9 bases. The CDR3 loop spans 15 amino acids. The germline CDR1 and CDR2 sequences are SGHRS and YFSETQ. V lost 3 bases, J lost 1 base, and 1 base stayed unmatched. CDR3 sequence reads: CASSWDRVNTGELFF. CDR3 sequence (DNA): TGCGCCAGCAGCTGGGACAGGGTGAACACCGGGGAGCTGTTTTTT.

V and J are TRBV5-1 and TRBJ1-2; the D gene is possibly TRBD1 (6 bases). The germline V gene encodes CDR1 SGHRS and CDR2 YFSETQ. The V end lost 4 bases, the J end lost 3 bases, and 19 bases lay between the germline ends. The CDR3 contains 16 residues. The CDR3 loop reads CASSGRTAGADYGYTF. The CDR3 DNA sequence: TGCGCCAGCAGCGGAAGGACAGCCGGGGCGGACTATGGCTACACCTTC. Full variable domain (remainder filled in from reference TRBV5-1 and TRBJ1-2): KAGVTQTPRYLIKTRGQQVTLSCSPISGHRSVSWYQQTPGQGLQFLFEYFSETQRNKGNFPGRFSGRQFSNSRSEMNVSTLELGDSALYLCASSGRTAGADYGYTFGSGTRLTVV.